This T cell receptor beta chain was profiled in a study of T cells expressing NK-cell markers. Study in general: Repertoire data for TCR beta were derived from sorted T cells (CD3+CD56+NKG2C+, CD3+CD56+NKG2C- and CD3+CD56-NKG2C+).

CDR1 is MDHEN, CDR2 SYDVKM, per germline. This CDR3 is 16 amino acids long. TCRdb re-called the 5' RACE reads, yielding one record per CDR3 amino acid sequence without DNA. Its table records approximately 110,000 distinct CDR3 sequences. About this clonotype: Its matching antigen is unknown.

Overall study findings and caveats: Of the CD8+ T cell pool in over 5 donors, roughly 1.0-8% was accounted for by dominant NKG2C+ clonotypes. There were four donors in whom these clonotypes also led the CD3+CD56-NKG2C+ fraction.

The sample taken for sequencing was blood T cells: a sorted CD56 or NKG2C T cell subset, CD4+ or CD8+ T cells, or bulk PBMC T cells (not recorded which). The TCR comes from a woman aged 18-70 years in good health. The gene calls are TRBV28 and TRBJ2-3; TCRdb's D call, TRBD2, is unchecked because there is no DNA. The CDR3 here is CASASPGLAGADTQYF.